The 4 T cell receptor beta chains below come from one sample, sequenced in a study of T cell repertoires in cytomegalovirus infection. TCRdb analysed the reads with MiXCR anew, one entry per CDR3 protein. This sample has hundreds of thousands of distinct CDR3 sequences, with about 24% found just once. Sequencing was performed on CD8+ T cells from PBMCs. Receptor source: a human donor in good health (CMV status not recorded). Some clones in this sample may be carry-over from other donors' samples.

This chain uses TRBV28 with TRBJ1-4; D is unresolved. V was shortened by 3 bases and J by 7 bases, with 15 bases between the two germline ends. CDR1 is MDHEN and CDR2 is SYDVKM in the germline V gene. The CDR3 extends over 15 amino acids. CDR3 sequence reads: CASSFPPGYGEKLFF. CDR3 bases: TGTGCCAGCAGTTTCCCTCCCGGATACGGTGAAAAACTGTTTTTT. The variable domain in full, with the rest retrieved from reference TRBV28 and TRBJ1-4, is DVKVTQSSRYLVKRTGEKVFLECVQDMDHENMFWYRQDPGLGLRLIYFSYDVKMKEKGDIPEGYSVSREKKERFSLILESASTNQTSMYLCASSFPPGYGEKLFFGSGTQLSVL.

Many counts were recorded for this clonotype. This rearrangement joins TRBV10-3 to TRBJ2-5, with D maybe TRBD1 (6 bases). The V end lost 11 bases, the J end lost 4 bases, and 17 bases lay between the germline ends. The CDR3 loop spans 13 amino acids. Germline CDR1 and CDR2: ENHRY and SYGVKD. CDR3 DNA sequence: TGTGCCGTAGGGGGAGACCGACTAGAGACCCAGTACTTC. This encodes CAVGGDRLETQYF.

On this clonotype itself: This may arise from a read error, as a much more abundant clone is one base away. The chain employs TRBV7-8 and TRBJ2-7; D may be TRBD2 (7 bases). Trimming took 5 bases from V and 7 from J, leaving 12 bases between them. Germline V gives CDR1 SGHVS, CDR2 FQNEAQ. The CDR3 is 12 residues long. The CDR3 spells CASSRGGEEQYV. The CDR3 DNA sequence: TGTGCCAGCAGCAGGGGGGGAGAAGAGCAGTACGTC.

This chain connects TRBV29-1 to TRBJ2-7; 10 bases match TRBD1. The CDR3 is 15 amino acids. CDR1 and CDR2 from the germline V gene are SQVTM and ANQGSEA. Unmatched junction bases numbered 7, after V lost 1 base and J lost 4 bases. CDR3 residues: CSVEGDRGAIYEQYF. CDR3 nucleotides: TGCAGCGTTGAAGGGGACAGGGGAGCGATTTACGAGCAGTACTTC.